This T cell receptor beta chain was sequenced in a study of blood T cell repertoires in COVID-19. About the research overall: Specimens from acute and convalescent COVID-19 originated in the United States, Italy and Spain. T cells, B-cell-depleted T cells, or PBMCs supplied cDNA or gDNA.

In the original processing: The authors estimated nucleated cell counts from reference gene primer amplification. Generated by immunoSEQ multiplex PCR, the TCRdb table keeps only in-frame clones and is missing some. That table gives V, J and clone size, and the DNA gave D and trimming. The sample includes some 220,000 clones, 80% of them seen just once. The ends lost 4 bases at V and 4 bases at J; junction bases unmatched: 4. The germline gives CDR1 SGDLS, CDR2 YYNGEE. This CDR3 is 14 amino acids long. The chain links TRBV9 to TRBJ2-1; 8 bases fit TRBD1. The TCR was taken from a human donor in a cohort sampled during active COVID-19. Material: peripheral blood. For the CDR3, the DNA is TGTGCCAGCAGCATGGACAGGGAATACAATGAGCAGTTCTTC. It specifies CASSMDREYNEQFF. Supplemented by reference TRBV9 and TRBJ2-1, the full variable domain reads DSGVTQTPKHLITATGQRVTLRCSPRSGDLSVYWYQQSLDQGLQFLIQYYNGEERAKGNILERFSAQQFPDLHSELNLSSLELGDSALYFCASSMDREYNEQFFGPGTRLTVL.